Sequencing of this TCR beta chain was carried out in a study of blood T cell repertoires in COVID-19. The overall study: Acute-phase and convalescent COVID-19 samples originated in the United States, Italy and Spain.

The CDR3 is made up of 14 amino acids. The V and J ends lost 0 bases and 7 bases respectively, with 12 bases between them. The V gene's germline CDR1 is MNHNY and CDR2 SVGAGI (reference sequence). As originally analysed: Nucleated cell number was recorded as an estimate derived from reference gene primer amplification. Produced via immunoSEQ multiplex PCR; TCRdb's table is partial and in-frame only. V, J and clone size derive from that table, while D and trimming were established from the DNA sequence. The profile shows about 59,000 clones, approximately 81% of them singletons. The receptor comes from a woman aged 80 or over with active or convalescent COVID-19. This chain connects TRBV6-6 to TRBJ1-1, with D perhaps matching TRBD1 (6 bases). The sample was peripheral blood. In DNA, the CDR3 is TGTGCCAGCAGTTACTCACCAGAGGGGGATGAAGCTTTCTTT. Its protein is CASSYSPEGDEAFF.